The 2 T cell receptor beta chains presented below share a single source sample, sequenced in a study of cytomegalovirus exposure and HLA in healthy donors. In the PCR, 60 Vbeta and 13 Jbeta primers were used. Some clones are missing from TCRdb's copy, which holds only in-frame ones; the method was immunoSEQ multiplex PCR. The sample yields roughly 130,000 clones, 55% to 75% seen once. Specimen: PBMCs. These receptor sequences come from a young man in good health and CMV-seropositive.

This chain uses TRBV5-6 with TRBJ2-7; D is ambiguous. Between the trimmed V and J ends, which lost 0 bases and 4 bases, there was a span of 5 bases. Germline values: CDR1 SGHDT, CDR2 YYEEEE. The CDR3 has 12 amino acids. CDR3 in amino acids: CASSLGEYEQYF. CDR3 DNA sequence: TGTGCCAGCAGCTTGGGAGAGTACGAGCAGTACTTC.

The chain uses TRBV27 and TRBJ2-7, with TRBD2 matching 7 bases. The V and J ends lost 3 bases and 1 base, in that order; junction bases with no gene match: 6. The germline gives CDR1 MNHEY, CDR2 SMNVEV (reference sequence). The CDR3 contains 15 residues. The CDR3 loop reads CASSLGREKSYEQYF. The CDR3 bases are TGTGCCAGCAGTTTGGGGCGGGAGAAGTCCTACGAGCAGTACTTC.